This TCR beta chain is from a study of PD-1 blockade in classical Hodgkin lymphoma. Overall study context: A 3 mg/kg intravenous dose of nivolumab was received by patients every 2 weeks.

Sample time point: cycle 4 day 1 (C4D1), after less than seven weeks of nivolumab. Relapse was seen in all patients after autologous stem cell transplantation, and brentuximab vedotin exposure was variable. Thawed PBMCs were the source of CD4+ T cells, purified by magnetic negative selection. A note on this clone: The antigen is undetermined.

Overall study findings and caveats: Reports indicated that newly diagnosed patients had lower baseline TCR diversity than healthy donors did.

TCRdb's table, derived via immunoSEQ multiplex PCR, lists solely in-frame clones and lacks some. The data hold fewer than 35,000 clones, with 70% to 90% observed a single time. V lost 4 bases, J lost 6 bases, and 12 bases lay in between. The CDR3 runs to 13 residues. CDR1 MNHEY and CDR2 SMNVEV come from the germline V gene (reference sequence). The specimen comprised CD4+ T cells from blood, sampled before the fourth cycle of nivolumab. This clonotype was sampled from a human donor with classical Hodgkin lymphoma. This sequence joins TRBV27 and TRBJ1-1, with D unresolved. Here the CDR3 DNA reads TGTGCCAGCAGTTGGGTTGAGGGAGCTGAAGCTTTCTTT. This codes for CASSWVEGAEAFF.